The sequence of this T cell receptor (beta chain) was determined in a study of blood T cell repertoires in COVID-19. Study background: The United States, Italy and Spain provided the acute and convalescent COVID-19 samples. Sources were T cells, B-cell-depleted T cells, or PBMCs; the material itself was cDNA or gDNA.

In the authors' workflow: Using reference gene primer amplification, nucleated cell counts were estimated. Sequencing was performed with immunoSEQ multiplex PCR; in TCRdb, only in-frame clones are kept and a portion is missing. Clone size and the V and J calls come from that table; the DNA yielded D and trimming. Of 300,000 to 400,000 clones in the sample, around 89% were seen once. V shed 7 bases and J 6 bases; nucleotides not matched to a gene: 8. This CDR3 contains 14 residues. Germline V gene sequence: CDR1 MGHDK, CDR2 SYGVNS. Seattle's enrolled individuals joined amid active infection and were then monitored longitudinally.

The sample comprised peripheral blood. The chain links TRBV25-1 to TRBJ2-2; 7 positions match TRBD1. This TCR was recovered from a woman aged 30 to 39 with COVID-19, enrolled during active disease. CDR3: CASTLGGGPGELFF. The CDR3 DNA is TGTGCCAGCACCCTAGGGGGCGGGCCCGGGGAGCTGTTTTTT. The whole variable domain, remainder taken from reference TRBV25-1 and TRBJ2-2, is EADIYQTPRYLVIGTGKKITLECSQTMGHDKMYWYQQDPGMELHLIHYSYGVNSTEKGDLSSESTVSRIRTEHFPLTLESARPSHTSQYLCASTLGGGPGELFFGEGSRLTVL.